Listed below are T cell receptor beta chains from one sample, sequenced in a study of OX40 agonist ivuxolimab in advanced cancers. Some clones are missing from TCRdb's copy, which holds only in-frame ones; the method was immunoSEQ multiplex PCR. Of tens of thousands of clones in the sample, around 93% were seen once. The source was CD4+ or CD8+ T cells sorted from blood, collected in a trial of the OX40 agonist ivuxolimab. The receptor set was obtained from an adult with an advanced solid tumor such as melanoma, head and neck, liver or kidney cancer. CDR3s include the opening cysteine and the closing phenylalanine or tryptophan. Fields, in order: clone size, D gene, J gene, V gene, CDR3 protein, CDR3 DNA. D genes are given only for firm matches. Clone size is not always given. Where it is, it says once, few, many or a class for expanded clones.

>few|.|TRBJ1-1|TRBV10-2
CASRKGLVNTEAFF
TGCGCCAGCAGGAAGGGCCTTGTGAACACTGAAGCTTTCTTT
>.|.|TRBJ2-5|TRBV5-4
CASSPGTAQETQYF
TGTGCCAGCAGCCCCGGGACGGCGCAAGAGACCCAGTACTTC
>.|.|TRBJ1-2|TRBV6-6
CATSGVNYGYTF
TGTGCCACCTCGGGGGTTAACTATGGCTACACCTTC
>.|TRBD2|TRBJ2-7|TRBV5-6
CASSSGLAGGEQYF
TGTGCCAGCAGCTCTGGGCTAGCGGGAGGTGAGCAGTACTTC
>.|TRBD1|TRBJ2-7|TRBV7-6
CASSLVGTGGVTYEQYF
TGTGCCAGCAGCTTAGTGGGGACAGGGGGAGTCACCTACGAGCAGTACTTC
>.|.|TRBJ2-3|TRBV11-3
CASSGRTIDTQYF
TGTGCCAGCAGCGGGAGGACTATCGATACGCAGTATTTT
>.|.|TRBJ1-6|TRBV6-6
CASSGNSPLHF
TGTGCCAGCAGCGGAAATTCACCCCTCCACTTT
>.|TRBD2|TRBJ2-3|TRBV10-3
CAISAGTSGGSTDTQYF
TGTGCCATCAGTGCAGGGACTAGCGGGGGGAGCACAGATACGCAGTATTTT
>.|TRBD1|TRBJ2-7|TRBV7-2
CASSPQWDSYEQYF
TGTGCCAGCAGCCCGCAGTGGGACAGCTACGAGCAGTACTTC
>.|.|TRBJ2-7|TRBV10-1
CASSRQGLGYEQYF
TGCGCCAGCAGTCGTCAAGGCCTAGGCTACGAGCAGTACTTC
>.|TRBD1|TRBJ2-7|TRBV15
CATHAEGGPGYEQYF
TGTGCCACCCACGCGGAAGGGGGCCCGGGCTACGAGCAGTACTTC
>.|.|TRBJ1-4|TRBV19
CASSIRGEKLFF
TGTGCCAGTAGTATACGAGGCGAAAAACTGTTTTTT
>.|.|TRBJ1-2|TRBV7-8
CASSFLPAGTDYGYTF
TGTGCCAGCAGCTTTCTCCCCGCCGGGACGGACTATGGCTACACCTTC
>.|TRBD2|TRBJ2-7|TRBV5-4
CASSVPGLAAYEQYF
TGTGCCAGCAGCGTGCCGGGACTAGCGGCCTACGAGCAGTACTTC
>.|.|TRBJ2-2|TRBV6-5
CASSYRRTGELFF
TGTGCCAGCAGTTACCGCAGGACCGGGGAGCTGTTTTTT
>.|.|TRBJ1-3|TRBV14
CASSQIATFSGNTIYF
TGTGCCAGCAGCCAGATTGCCACATTCTCTGGAAACACCATATATTTT
>.|TRBD1|TRBJ2-5|TRBV5-4
CASSPGQGRETQYF
TGTGCCAGCAGCCCGGGACAGGGGCGGGAGACCCAGTACTTC
>.|.|TRBJ2-6|TRBV6-5
CASSSPANGANVLTF
TGTGCCAGCAGTTCCCCAGCGAATGGGGCCAACGTCCTGACTTTC
>few|.|TRBJ1-1|TRBV29-1
CSVGGGDTEAFF
TGCAGCGTTGGAGGGGGAGACACTGAAGCTTTCTTT
>.|.|TRBJ1-1|TRBV21-1
CASSKGAVNTEAFF
TGTGCCAGCAGCAAAGGGGCCGTGAACACTGAAGCTTTCTTT
>.|.|TRBJ2-7|TRBV9
CASSPGVYGSSYEQYF
TGTGCCAGCAGCCCCGGAGTCTACGGAAGCTCCTACGAGCAGTACTTC
>.|TRBD1|TRBJ2-7|TRBV5-1
CASSLTGGQAGDEQYF
TGCGCCAGCAGCTTGACTGGGGGACAGGCGGGCGACGAGCAGTACTTC
>.|.|TRBJ2-5|TRBV5-1
CASSSGTPGETQYF
TGCGCCAGCAGCTCCGGGACCCCCGGGGAGACCCAGTACTTC
>.|TRBD2|TRBJ2-7|TRBV11-2
CASSLGSRTSSYEQYF
TGTGCCAGCAGCTTAGGTTCGAGGACTAGCTCCTACGAGCAGTACTTC
>.|.|TRBJ1-2|TRBV2
CANTEGFYGYTF
TGTGCCAACACGGAGGGTTTCTATGGCTACACCTTC
>.|.|TRBJ2-3|TRBV7-9
CASSLLTDTQYF
TGTGCCAGCAGCTTACTCACAGATACGCAGTATTTT
>.|.|TRBJ1-2|TRBV7-2
CASSLAKGTAYGYTF
TGTGCCAGCAGCTTAGCGAAGGGGACTGCCTATGGCTACACCTTC
>.|TRBD1|TRBJ2-2|TRBV15
CATSRSGTGATGELFF
TGTGCCACCAGCAGGTCCGGGACAGGGGCCACCGGGGAGCTGTTTTTT
>.|.|TRBJ2-2|TRBV19
CASRDRLNTGELFF
TGTGCCAGTAGAGACAGGTTGAACACCGGGGAGCTGTTTTTT
>.|TRBD2|TRBJ2-1|TRBV6-5
CASSSQASGSLQFF
TGTGCCAGCAGTTCCCAGGCTAGCGGGAGCTTGCAGTTCTTC
>.|.|TRBJ2-2|TRBV18
CASSPRNPQRGNTGELFF
TGTGCCAGCTCACCACGGAACCCCCAGAGGGGGAACACCGGGGAGCTGTTTTTT
>.|TRBD1|TRBJ2-1|TRBV7-7
CASSGQETEQFF
TGTGCTAGCAGCGGACAGGAGACTGAGCAGTTCTTC
>.|TRBD2|TRBJ2-1|TRBV7-2
CASSSRLAGYNEQFF
TGTGCCAGCAGCTCCCGGCTAGCGGGTTACAATGAGCAGTTCTTC
>.|.|TRBJ2-7|TRBV2
CASSGGPYEQYF
TGTGCCAGCAGTGGAGGTCCCTACGAGCAGTACTTC
>.|.|TRBJ1-3|TRBV6-6
CASRGPGNTIYF
TGTGCCAGCAGGGGACCAGGAAACACCATATATTTT
>.|TRBD1|TRBJ2-7|TRBV10-1
CASSESGQGNPYEQYF
TGCGCCAGCAGTGAATCCGGACAGGGTAATCCGTACGAGCAGTACTTC
>.|.|TRBJ2-2|TRBV2
CASSESRNTGELFF
TGTGCCAGCAGTGAAAGCCGGAACACCGGGGAGCTGTTTTTT
>.|.|TRBJ2-1|TRBV30
CAWSVGQDSSSYNEQFF
TGTGCCTGGAGTGTCGGGCAGGACTCAAGCTCCTACAATGAGCAGTTCTTC
>.|.|TRBJ2-5|TRBV5-1
CASSVQETQYF
TGCGCCAGCAGCGTCCAAGAGACCCAGTACTTC
>.|TRBD2|TRBJ2-5|TRBV19
CASRLAGEGWETQYF
TGTGCCAGTAGACTAGCGGGAGAGGGATGGGAGACCCAGTACTTC
>.|TRBD1|TRBJ2-1|TRBV2
CASSEGTATYNEQFF
TGTGCCAGCAGTGAGGGGACAGCGACCTACAATGAGCAGTTCTTC
>.|.|TRBJ2-2|TRBV28
CASSFRGSWNTGELFF
TGTGCCAGCAGTTTCCGTGGGAGCTGGAACACCGGGGAGCTGTTTTTT
>.|TRBD1|TRBJ2-3|TRBV2
CASSSGTAGTQYF
TGTGCCAGCAGTTCCGGGACAGCCGGTACGCAGTATTTT
>.|.|TRBJ1-1|TRBV5-1
CASSWEQNTEAFF
TGCGCCAGCAGCTGGGAGCAGAACACTGAAGCTTTCTTT
>.|.|TRBJ1-1|TRBV6-5
CASSLSWRGTEAFF
TGTGCCAGCAGTTTATCCTGGAGGGGCACTGAAGCTTTCTTT
>.|.|TRBJ2-1|TRBV18
CASSPPGVYNEQFF
TGTGCCAGCTCACCACCGGGTGTTTACAATGAGCAGTTCTTC
>.|.|TRBJ1-5|TRBV27
CASRGASNMHF
TGTGCCAGCAGAGGAGCATCCAACATGCATTTT
>.|.|TRBJ2-7|TRBV5-6
CASSLSGTASYEQYF
TGTGCCAGCAGCTTATCCGGGACCGCCTCCTACGAGCAGTACTTC
>.|TRBD1|TRBJ1-1|TRBV10-3
CAIRTGGNTEAFF
TGTGCCATCAGGACAGGGGGAAACACTGAAGCTTTCTTT
>.|.|TRBJ2-7|TRBV6-6
CASSYSSQGLWEQYF
TGTGCCAGCAGTTACTCATCTCAGGGCCTCTGGGAGCAGTACTTC